Below are 10 T cell receptor beta chains sequenced from a single sample in a study of cytomegalovirus exposure and HLA in healthy donors. The PCR made use of 60 Vbeta and 13 Jbeta primers. Assay: immunoSEQ multiplex PCR; the TCRdb copy retains only in-frame clones and omits some. The sample consists of more than 90,000 clones, around 84% of them appearing once. The sequencing sample was made of PBMCs. The receptors were sampled from a middle-aged woman in good health and CMV-seropositive.

The chain joins TRBV27 to TRBJ2-1, with 8 nucleotides matching TRBD2. The CDR3 totals 15 residues. Germline values: CDR1 MNHEY, CDR2 SMNVEV (reference sequence). V lost 0 bases to trimming and J lost 4 bases; unmatched junction nucleotides: 2. This CDR3 is CASSLSGGAYNEQFF. The CDR3 bases are TGTGCCAGCAGTTTATCCGGGGGGGCATACAATGAGCAGTTCTTC.

The chain recombines TRBV27 with TRBJ1-4, with 8 bases fitting TRBD1. CDR3 length: 19 amino acids. The trim removed 5 bases at V and 2 bases at J, leaving 16 bases unmatched. Germline V lookup: CDR1 MNHEY, CDR2 SMNVEV (reference sequence). The CDR3 loop reads CASSPGRQGFSTTNEKLFF. The CDR3 DNA follows: TGTGCCAGCAGTCCCGGTCGACAGGGGTTCAGTACGACTAATGAAAAACTGTTTTTT.

V and J are TRBV5-4 and TRBJ2-1, with 11 positions matching TRBD2. CDR1 is SGHNT and CDR2 is YYREEE in the germline V gene (reference sequence). Losses at the gene ends were 0 bases for V and 8 bases for J; bases not matched to a gene: 7. The CDR3 spans 16 residues. CDR3 nucleotides: TGTGCCAGCAGCTTGGGGCTAGCGGGGGGATGGGATGAGCAGTTCTTC. As protein: CASSLGLAGGWDEQFF. Complete variable domain (other parts from reference TRBV5-4 and TRBJ2-1): ETGVTQSPTHLIKTRGQQVTLRCSSQSGHNTVSWYQQALGQGPQFIFQYYREEENGRGNFPPRFSGLQFPNYSSELNVNALELDDSALYLCASSLGLAGGWDEQFFGPGTRLTVL.

This chain links TRBV25-1 with TRBJ1-3; D is possibly TRBD1 (6 bases). The V end lost 6 bases, the J end lost 0 bases, and 12 bases lay between the germline ends. Germline V gene sequence: CDR1 MGHDK, CDR2 SYGVNS. CDR3 length equals 15 residues. The CDR3 is CASSPEGGSGNTIYF. In DNA, the CDR3 is TGTGCCAGCAGCCCCGAAGGGGGCTCTGGAAACACCATATATTTT.

The rearrangement joins TRBV14 to TRBJ1-1; D gene ambiguous. The CDR3 covers 13 residues. Germline V gene lookup returns CDR1 SGHDN and CDR2 FVKESK. Trimming took 0 bases from V and 11 from J, leaving 13 bases between them. The CDR3 nucleotides read TGTGCCAGCAGCCAAGATTTAGAGAGCAGGGCTTTCTTT. Translation gives CASSQDLESRAFF.

This clone has just one count. The chain links TRBV2 to TRBJ1-5; no reliable D call. Trimming shortened V by 7 bases and J by 0 bases, and 7 bases separated the two germline ends. The CDR3 totals 13 residues. The germline CDR1 and CDR2 sequences are SNHLY and FYNNEI. This chain's CDR3 is CASTGYSNQPQHF. The CDR3 nucleotides are TGTGCCAGCACAGGTTATAGCAATCAGCCCCAGCATTTT.

The CDR3 spells CASSLTGWDGYTF. CDR3 coding DNA: TGTGCCAGCAGTTTGACAGGGTGGGATGGCTACACCTTC. The chain couples TRBV28 to TRBJ1-2; 7 positions match TRBD1. This CDR3 spans 13 amino acids. Germline V gene data show CDR1 as MDHEN and CDR2 as SYDVKM. Losses at the gene ends were 3 bases for V and 6 bases for J; bases not matched to a gene: 4.

The genes are TRBV6-1 and TRBJ2-5, with D possibly TRBD2 on 5 matching bases. This CDR3 contains 15 residues. CDR1 is MNHNS and CDR2 is SASEGT in the germline V gene. Trimming removed 4 bases at V and 4 bases at J, with 16 bases between. CDR3 region: CASSAESGGVETQYF. CDR3 coding DNA: TGTGCCAGCAGTGCGGAGAGCGGAGGTGTAGAGACCCAGTACTTC.

The V and J genes are TRBV18 and TRBJ2-1, with D unclear. V was clipped by 0 bases and J by 2 bases, with 8 bases between them. The CDR3 has 15 amino acids. The germline V gene encodes CDR1 KGHSH and CDR2 LQKENI. CDR3 sequence reads: CASSPPLETYNEQFF. DNA for the CDR3: TGTGCCAGCTCACCACCCCTGGAGACCTACAATGAGCAGTTCTTC.

V is TRBV7-3 and J is TRBJ1-4; no clear D. The CDR3 is made up of 16 amino acids. The germline CDR1 and CDR2 sequences are SGHTA and FQGTGA. V shed 3 bases and J shed 3 bases, with 14 bases lying between them. CDR3 coding DNA: TGTGCCAGCAGCTTTCCCCGGACTGGACCTAATGAAAAACTGTTTTTT. Amino acid sequence: CASSFPRTGPNEKLFF.